The clone carrying this T cell receptor (beta chain) was counted a few times. Its antigen is as yet unknown. This record belongs to a study of CD4 T cells in relation to SARS-CoV-2 and coronaviruses. Whole-study context: ViraFEST: approximately 10-day antigen culture of PBMCs, then TCR beta CDR3 sequencing.

The data were produced by immunoSEQ multiplex PCR, yet TCRdb's version contains in-frame clones alone and is incomplete. The table has 25,000 to 30,000 clones, 60% to 80% seen once. Germline CDR1 is SGHNT and CDR2 is YYREEE (reference sequence). This CDR3 has 13 residues. Trimming removed 0 bases at V and 8 bases at J, with 11 bases between. The unexposed donors gave CD4+ T cells in about 2011-2018, prior to COVID-19. The cells were cultured for under 13 days before CD4+ T cells were isolated. Cells permitting, SARS-CoV-2 S/N and four cold-coronavirus spikes were tested on unexposed-donor CD4+ T cells. Cultures held two million PBMCs per well with 8.5 to 10 IU/ml IL-2.

This chain joins TRBV5-4 and TRBJ1-2; D is perhaps TRBD1 (5 bases). The sequenced sample consisted of CD4+ T cells from PBMCs, cultured in vitro. The source of this sequence is a human donor in good health. The CDR3 nucleotides are TGTGCCAGCAGCTTGGCGGGGGTCGAAGGCTACACCTTC. Protein product: CASSLAGVEGYTF.